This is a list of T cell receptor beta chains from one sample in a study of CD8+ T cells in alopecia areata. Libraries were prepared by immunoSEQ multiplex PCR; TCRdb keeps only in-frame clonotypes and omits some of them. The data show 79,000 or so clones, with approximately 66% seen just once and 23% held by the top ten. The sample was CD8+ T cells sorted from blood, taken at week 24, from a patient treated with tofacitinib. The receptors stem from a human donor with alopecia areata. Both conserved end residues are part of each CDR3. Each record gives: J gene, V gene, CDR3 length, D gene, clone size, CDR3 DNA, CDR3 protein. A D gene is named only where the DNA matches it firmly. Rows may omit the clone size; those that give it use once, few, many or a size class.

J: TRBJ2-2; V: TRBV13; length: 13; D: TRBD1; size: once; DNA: TGTGCCAGCAGGCCAGGGGGTACCGGGGAGCTGTTTTTT; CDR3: CASRPGGTGELFF
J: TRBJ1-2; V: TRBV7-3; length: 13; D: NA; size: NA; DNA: TGTGCCAGCAGCCGGAGTATGAACTATGGCTACACCTTC; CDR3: CASSRSMNYGYTF
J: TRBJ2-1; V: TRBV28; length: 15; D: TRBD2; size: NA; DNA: TGTGCCAGCAGTTTGGGAGGGTACCCAGGTAATGAGCAGTTCTTC; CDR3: CASSLGGYPGNEQFF
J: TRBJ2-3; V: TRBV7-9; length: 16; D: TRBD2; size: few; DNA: TGTGCCAGCAGCGTCGGGACTAGCGGTAGCACAGATACGCAGTATTTT; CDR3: CASSVGTSGSTDTQYF
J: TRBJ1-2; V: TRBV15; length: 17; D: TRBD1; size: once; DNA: TGTGCCACCAGCAGAGATCGGTCCCGGGACAGTAACTATGGCTACACCTTC; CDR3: CATSRDRSRDSNYGYTF
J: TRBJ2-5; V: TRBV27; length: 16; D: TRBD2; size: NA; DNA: TGTGCCAGCAGTTTGTCGGCTAGCGGGAGTAGAGAGACCCAGTACTTC; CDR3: CASSLSASGSRETQYF
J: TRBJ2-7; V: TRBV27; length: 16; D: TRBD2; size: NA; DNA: TGTGCCAGCAGCAACTTGGCGGGAGGTCTAATGTACGAGCAGTACTTC; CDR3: CASSNLAGGLMYEQYF
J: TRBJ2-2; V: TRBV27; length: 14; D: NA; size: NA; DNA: TGTGCCAGCAGTTTAAAGGGATACACCGGGGAGCTGTTTTTT; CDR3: CASSLKGYTGELFF
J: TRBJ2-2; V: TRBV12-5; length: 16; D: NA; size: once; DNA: TGTGCTAGTGGTTTGGTACTAGGAATGAACACCGGGGAGCTGTTTTTT; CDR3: CASGLVLGMNTGELFF
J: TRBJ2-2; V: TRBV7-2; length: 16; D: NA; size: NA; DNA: TGTGCCAGCAGCTTAGCCACGGTCTTAAACACCGGGGAGCTGTTTTTT; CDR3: CASSLATVLNTGELFF
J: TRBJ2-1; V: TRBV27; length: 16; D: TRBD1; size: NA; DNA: TGTGCCAGCAGTCCTACCCACGCCAGGGGGAACGATGAGCAGTTCTTC; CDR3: CASSPTHARGNDEQFF
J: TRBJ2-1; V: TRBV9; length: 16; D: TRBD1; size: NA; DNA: TGTGCCAGCAGCGCCTTCCGGGACAGGCATGCCGGTGAGCAGTTCTTC; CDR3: CASSAFRDRHAGEQFF
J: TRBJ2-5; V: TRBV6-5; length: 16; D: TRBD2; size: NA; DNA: TGTGCCAGCAGTTCCCTAGCGGGGGGGGGCCAAGAGACCCAGTACTTC; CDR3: CASSSLAGGGQETQYF
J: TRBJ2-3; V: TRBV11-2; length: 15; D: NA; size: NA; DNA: TGTGCCAGCAGCTTAGGTCCAAGCGGCCCAGATACGCAGTATTTT; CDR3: CASSLGPSGPDTQYF
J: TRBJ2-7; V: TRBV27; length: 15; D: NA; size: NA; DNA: TGTGCCAGCAGTTTCAGCGGTCCATACTCCTACGAGCAGTACTTC; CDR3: CASSFSGPYSYEQYF
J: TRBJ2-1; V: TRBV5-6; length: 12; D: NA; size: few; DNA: TGTGCCAGCAGCTCGGCCGGCGGTGAGCAGTTCTTC; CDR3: CASSSAGGEQFF